Listed below are T cell receptor beta chains from one sample, sequenced in a study of cytotoxic CD8 clonotypes in ibrutinib-treated CLL. Some clones are missing from TCRdb's copy, which holds only in-frame ones; the method was immunoSEQ multiplex PCR. This table has about 130,000 clones, around four fifths appearing once. The sample consisted of PBMCs, taken after 24 months of ibrutinib treatment. These receptors originate from a human donor with chronic lymphocytic leukemia. Each CDR3 is given with its conserved first and last residue. The D gene is left open where the match is weak. The listing skips clone size in some rows; elsewhere it reads once, few, many or a size class.

v_gene	len	abundance	d_gene	j_gene	CDR3aa	CDR3nt
TRBV28	16	-	TRBD1	TRBJ1-4	CASSSNRGPTNEKLFF	TGTGCCAGCAGCTCAAACAGGGGGCCCACGAATGAAAAACTGTTTTTT
TRBV5-1	17	-	TRBD2	TRBJ2-3	CASSLGLAGAATDTQYF	TGCGCCAGCAGCCTGGGACTAGCGGGGGCCGCCACAGATACGCAGTATTTT
TRBV19	14	once	-	TRBJ1-5	CASSIMGSNQPQHF	TGTGCCAGTAGTATTATGGGGTCAAATCAGCCCCAGCATTTT
TRBV7-2	13	once	-	TRBJ2-3	CASSSGAGDTQYF	TGTGCCAGCAGCTCAGGCGCCGGGGATACGCAGTATTTT
TRBV2	15	-	TRBD1	TRBJ2-2	CASTRLGGASGELFF	TGTGCCAGCACCCGGCTAGGGGGCGCCTCCGGGGAGCTGTTTTTT
TRBV7-7	13	-	-	TRBJ2-5	CASSLARQETQYF	TGTGCCAGCAGCTTGGCCCGCCAAGAGACCCAGTACTTC
TRBV28	13	-	TRBD1	TRBJ1-2	CASSLTGVYGYTF	TGTGCCAGCAGTTTAACAGGGGTCTATGGCTACACCTTC
TRBV27	18	-	-	TRBJ2-1	CASSSLRGAGLIYNEQFF	TGTGCCAGCAGTTCTCTCAGGGGGGCAGGACTCATCTACAATGAGCAGTTCTTC
TRBV4-1	14	-	-	TRBJ2-7	CASSLRRSSYEQYF	TGCGCCAGCAGCTTGAGGAGAAGCTCCTACGAGCAGTACTTC
TRBV2	14	-	TRBD2	TRBJ2-7	CASRTSGGAGEQYF	TGTGCCAGCCGGACTAGCGGGGGGGCTGGGGAGCAGTACTTC
TRBV18	18	-	TRBD1	TRBJ1-1	CASSPRAGQGTMNTEAFF	TGTGCCAGCTCACCAAGGGCGGGACAGGGCACTATGAACACTGAAGCTTTCTTT
TRBV5-1	12	-	-	TRBJ2-3	CASSPGSDTQYF	TGCGCCAGCAGCCCGGGGTCAGATACGCAGTATTTT
TRBV11-2	14	-	-	TRBJ1-6	CASSLLVNNSPLHF	TGTGCCAGCAGCTTGCTAGTTAATAATTCACCCCTCCACTTT
TRBV18	14	once	-	TRBJ2-1	CASARRPGGNEQFF	TGTGCCAGCGCGCGCCGGCCAGGCGGGAATGAGCAGTTCTTC
TRBV7-3	14	-	-	TRBJ2-2	CASSYDRTTGELFF	TGTGCCAGCAGTTACGACAGGACCACCGGGGAGCTGTTTTTT
TRBV7-2	15	-	TRBD2	TRBJ2-7	CASSSLFSGEYEQYF	TGTGCCAGCAGCTCTCTGTTTAGCGGGGAGTACGAGCAGTACTTC
TRBV19	15	-	-	TRBJ1-5	CASSPTDRRYQPQHF	TGTGCCAGTAGTCCGACCGACAGGCGATATCAGCCCCAGCATTTT
TRBV19	15	-	TRBD2	TRBJ2-7	CASSIGGGPTYEQYF	TGTGCCAGTAGTATTGGGGGGGGACCTACCTACGAGCAGTACTTC
TRBV2	11	-	-	TRBJ2-7	CASSYKGEQYF	TGTGCCAGCAGTTACAAGGGCGAGCAGTACTTC
TRBV11-2	15	-	-	TRBJ2-1	CASGRGVRSYNEQFF	TGTGCCAGCGGCAGGGGAGTCCGTTCCTACAATGAGCAGTTCTTC
TRBV5-4	17	-	-	TRBJ2-6	CASRLRRVSAGANVLTF	TGTGCCAGCAGACTAAGGAGGGTTTCGGCTGGGGCCAACGTCCTGACTTTC
TRBV7-9	14	-	-	TRBJ2-7	CASSLGGRNQEQYF	TGTGCCAGCAGCTTAGGGGGACGCAACCAGGAGCAGTACTTC
TRBV6-1	13	-	-	TRBJ1-4	CATGGGISEKLFF	TGTGCCACGGGGGGAGGTATTAGTGAAAAACTGTTTTTT
TRBV6-6	13	-	-	TRBJ2-7	CASSQTGPGEQYF	TGTGCCAGCAGTCAGACGGGACCTGGCGAGCAGTACTTC
TRBV7-2	14	-	-	TRBJ1-3	CASSLGTTRNTIYF	TGTGCCAGCAGCTTAGGGACTACCAGAAACACCATATATTTT
TRBV18	13	-	-	TRBJ2-5	CASSPPTGETQYF	TGTGCCAGCTCACCACCGACGGGAGAGACCCAGTACTTC
TRBV18	14	-	-	TRBJ2-5	CASSPVTGQETQYF	TGTGCCAGCTCACCCGTCACAGGACAAGAGACCCAGTACTTC
TRBV2	15	-	-	TRBJ1-5	CASRRTPTGNQPQHF	TGTGCCAGCAGAAGGACCCCGACGGGCAATCAGCCCCAGCATTTT
TRBV7-2	16	-	-	TRBJ1-3	CASSLGSGEPGNTIYF	TGTGCCAGCAGCTTAGGTTCTGGAGAGCCTGGAAACACCATATATTTT
TRBV15	17	-	TRBD1	TRBJ2-2	CATSRDTTGASTGELFF	TGTGCCACCAGCAGGGACACGACAGGGGCGAGCACCGGGGAGCTGTTTTTT